This T cell receptor (beta chain) derives from a study of blood T cell repertoires in COVID-19. Study at large: COVID-19 samples collected from the United States, Italy and Spain covered acute and convalescent phases. The cDNA or gDNA used as material had been derived from T cells, B-cell-depleted T cells, or PBMCs.

Unmatched junction bases numbered 4, after V lost 4 bases and J lost 7 bases. This CDR3 comprises 12 residues. The V gene's germline CDR1 is SGHRS and CDR2 YFSETQ. Per the authors' pipeline: Nucleated cell number was recorded as an estimate derived from reference gene primer amplification. Clones were read by immunoSEQ multiplex PCR, and TCRdb kept only the in-frame ones, dropping some. V and J calls and clone size are copied from that table; D and trimming were computed from the DNA. The sample holds over 70,000 clones, 76% seen once. Sequences were obtained from peripheral blood. This chain joins TRBV5-1 and TRBJ1-2; TRBD1 aligns across 7 bases. This clonotype was obtained from a man in his 70s with acute or convalescent COVID-19. Here the CDR3 DNA reads TGCGCCAGCAGCCCTGGGGACAGTGGCTACACCTTC. It is translated as CASSPGDSGYTF.